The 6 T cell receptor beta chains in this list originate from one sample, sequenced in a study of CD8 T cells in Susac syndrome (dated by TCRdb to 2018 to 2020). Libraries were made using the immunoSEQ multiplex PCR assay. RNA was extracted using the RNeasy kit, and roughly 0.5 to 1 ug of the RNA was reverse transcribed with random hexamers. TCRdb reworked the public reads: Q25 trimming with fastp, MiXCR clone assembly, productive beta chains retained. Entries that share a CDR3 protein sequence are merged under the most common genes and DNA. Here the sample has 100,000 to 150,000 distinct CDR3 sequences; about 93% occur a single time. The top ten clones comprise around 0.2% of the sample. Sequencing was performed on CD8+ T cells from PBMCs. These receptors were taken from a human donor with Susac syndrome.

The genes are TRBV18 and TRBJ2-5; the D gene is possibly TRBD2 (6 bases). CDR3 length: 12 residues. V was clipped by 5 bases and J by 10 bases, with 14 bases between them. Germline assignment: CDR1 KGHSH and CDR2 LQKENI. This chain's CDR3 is CASSDGGDSQYF. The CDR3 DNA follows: TGTGCCAGCTCAGACGGGGGAGATAGCCAGTACTTC.

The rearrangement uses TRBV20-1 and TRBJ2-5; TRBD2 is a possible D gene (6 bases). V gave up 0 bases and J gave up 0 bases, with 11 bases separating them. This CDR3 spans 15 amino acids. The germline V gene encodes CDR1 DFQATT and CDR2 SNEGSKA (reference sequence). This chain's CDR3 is CSARDPGSYQETQYF. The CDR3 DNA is TGCAGTGCTAGAGATCCCGGGAGCTACCAAGAGACCCAGTACTTC.

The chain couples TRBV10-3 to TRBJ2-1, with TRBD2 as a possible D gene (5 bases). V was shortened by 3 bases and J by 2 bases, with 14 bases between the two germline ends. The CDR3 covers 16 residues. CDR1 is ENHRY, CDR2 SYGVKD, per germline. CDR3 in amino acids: CAISELRARPYNEQFF. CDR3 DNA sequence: TGTGCCATCAGTGAATTGCGGGCCCGCCCCTACAATGAGCAGTTCTTC.

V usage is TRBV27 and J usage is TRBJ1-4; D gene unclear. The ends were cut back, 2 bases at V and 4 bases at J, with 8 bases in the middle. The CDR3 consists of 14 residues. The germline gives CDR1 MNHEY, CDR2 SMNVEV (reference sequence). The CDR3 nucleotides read TGTGCCAGCAGTTTACAGAGATTTAATGAAAAACTGTTTTTT. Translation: CASSLQRFNEKLFF.

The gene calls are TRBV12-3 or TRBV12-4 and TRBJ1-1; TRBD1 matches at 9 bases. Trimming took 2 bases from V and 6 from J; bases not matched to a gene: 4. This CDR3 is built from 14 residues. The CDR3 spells CASSLTGGWAEAFF. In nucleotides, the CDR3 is TGTGCCAGCAGTTTAACAGGGGGCTGGGCTGAAGCTTTCTTT.

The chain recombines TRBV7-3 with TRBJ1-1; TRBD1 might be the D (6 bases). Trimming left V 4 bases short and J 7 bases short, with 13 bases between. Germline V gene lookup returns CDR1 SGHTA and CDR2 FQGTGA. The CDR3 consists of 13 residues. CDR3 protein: CASSSHTGSEAFF. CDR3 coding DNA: TGTGCCAGCAGCTCCCACACAGGGAGTGAAGCTTTCTTT. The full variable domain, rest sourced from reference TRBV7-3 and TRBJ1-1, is GAGVSQTPSNKVTEKGKYVELRCDPISGHTALYWYRQSLGQGPEFLIYFQGTGAADDSGLPNDRFFAVRPEGSVSTLKIQRTERGDSAVYLCASSSHTGSEAFFGQGTRLTVV.